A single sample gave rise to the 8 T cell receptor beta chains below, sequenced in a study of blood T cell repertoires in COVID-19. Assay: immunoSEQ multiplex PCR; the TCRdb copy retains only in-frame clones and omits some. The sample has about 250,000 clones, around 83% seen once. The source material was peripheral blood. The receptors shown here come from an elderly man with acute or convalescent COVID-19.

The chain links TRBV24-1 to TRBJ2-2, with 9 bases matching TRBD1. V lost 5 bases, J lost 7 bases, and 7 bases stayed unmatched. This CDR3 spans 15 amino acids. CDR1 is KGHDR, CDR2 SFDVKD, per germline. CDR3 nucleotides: TGTGCCACCAGTGGCGGGACAGGGTACGGCGGGGAGCTGTTTTTT. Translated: CATSGGTGYGGELFF.

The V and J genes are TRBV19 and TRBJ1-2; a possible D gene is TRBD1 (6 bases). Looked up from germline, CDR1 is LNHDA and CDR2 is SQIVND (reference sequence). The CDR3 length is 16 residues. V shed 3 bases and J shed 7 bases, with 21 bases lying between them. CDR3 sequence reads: CASSISGAQTLFGYTF. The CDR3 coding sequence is TGTGCCAGTAGTATTTCAGGGGCACAGACTCTTTTTGGCTACACCTTC.

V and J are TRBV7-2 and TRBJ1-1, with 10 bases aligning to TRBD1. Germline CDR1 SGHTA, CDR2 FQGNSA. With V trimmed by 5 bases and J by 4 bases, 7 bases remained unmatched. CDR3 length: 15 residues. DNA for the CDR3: TGTGCCAGCAGCCCCCGACGGGACAGGGGCACTGAAGCTTTCTTT. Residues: CASSPRRDRGTEAFF.

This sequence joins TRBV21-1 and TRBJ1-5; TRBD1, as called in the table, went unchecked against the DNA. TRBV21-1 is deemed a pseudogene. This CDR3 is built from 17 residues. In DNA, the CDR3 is TGTGCCAGCAGCAAGAACGATAGGACAAGTGGCAATCAGCCCCAGCATTTT. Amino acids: CASSKNDRTSGNQPQHF.

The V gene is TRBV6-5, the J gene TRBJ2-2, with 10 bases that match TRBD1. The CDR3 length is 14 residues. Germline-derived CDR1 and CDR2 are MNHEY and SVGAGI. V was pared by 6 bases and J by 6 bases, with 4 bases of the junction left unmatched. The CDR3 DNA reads TGTGCCAGCAGCTGGACAGGGGGAGCCGGGGAGCTGTTTTTT. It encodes CASSWTGGAGELFF.

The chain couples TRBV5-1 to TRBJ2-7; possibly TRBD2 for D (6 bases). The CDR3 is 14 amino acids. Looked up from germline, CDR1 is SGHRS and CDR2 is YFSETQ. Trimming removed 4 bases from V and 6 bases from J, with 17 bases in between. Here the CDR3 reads CASSPGLQSGEQYF. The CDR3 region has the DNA TGCGCCAGCAGCCCGGGACTTCAGTCCGGCGAGCAGTACTTC.

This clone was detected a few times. CDR3 sequence (DNA): TGTGCCAGCAGCCCAGGGGGCAAGGGCACTGAAGCTTTCTTT. Its protein product is CASSPGGKGTEAFF. The chain links TRBV28 to TRBJ1-1; 8 bases are a match to TRBD1. The ends lost 6 bases at V and 4 bases at J; junction bases unmatched: 7. There are 14 residues in the CDR3. Germline CDR1 reads MDHEN; CDR2 reads SYDVKM.

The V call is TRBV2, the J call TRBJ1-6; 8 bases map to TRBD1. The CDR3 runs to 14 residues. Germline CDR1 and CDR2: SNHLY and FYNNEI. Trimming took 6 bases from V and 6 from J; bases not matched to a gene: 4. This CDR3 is CASRPGGSNSPLHF. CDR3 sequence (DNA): TGTGCCAGCAGGCCAGGGGGCAGTAATTCACCCCTCCACTTT.